Listed here are 30 T cell receptor beta chains from one sample, sequenced in a study of OX40 agonist ivuxolimab in advanced cancers. Clones were sequenced by immunoSEQ multiplex PCR, and TCRdb holds only the in-frame ones, with some missing. The table records approximately 74,000 clones, about 90% of them present only once. Sequencing used CD4+ or CD8+ T cells sorted from blood, obtained in a trial of the OX40 agonist ivuxolimab. All receptors come from an adult with an advanced solid tumor such as melanoma, head and neck, liver or kidney cancer.

The chain uses TRBV11-1 and TRBJ1-1; weak D call: TRBD1 (5 bases). Trimming cost V 2 bases and J 1 base, with 11 bases left between them. The CDR3 spans 15 residues. Germline-derived CDR1 and CDR2 are SGHAT and FQDESV (reference sequence). The DNA for the CDR3 is TGTGCCAGCAGCTTACAGAGGGGTCGGAACACTGAAGCTTTCTTT. Encoded protein: CASSLQRGRNTEAFF.

The table lists this clone with a few counts. V is TRBV29-1 and J is TRBJ2-1; D unresolved. Germline values: CDR1 SQVTM, CDR2 ANQGSEA. V was shortened by 4 bases and J by 2 bases, with 9 bases between the two germline ends. There are 13 residues in the CDR3. The CDR3 DNA is TGCAGCGTTGCTATACCTACCTACAATGAGCAGTTCTTC. Its protein product is CSVAIPTYNEQFF.

The V and J genes are TRBV4-3 and TRBJ1-2, with D possibly matching TRBD1 (6 bases). Germline V gene data show CDR1 as LGHNA and CDR2 as YSLEER. The CDR3 runs 15 residues. V was cut by 0 bases and J by 3 bases, with 11 bases left in between. This CDR3 is CASSQERGNYYGYTF. The CDR3 DNA sequence: TGCGCCAGCAGCCAAGAAAGGGGGAATTACTATGGCTACACCTTC.

The chain uses TRBV4-2 and TRBJ2-3, with no clear D. The CDR3 sequence is 15 residues long. Germline V gives CDR1 LGHNA, CDR2 YNFKEQ. The V and J ends lost 1 base and 2 bases respectively, with 10 bases between them. The CDR3 region has the DNA TGTGCCAGCAGCCAAGTTGATAAGCCCACAGATACGCAGTATTTT. This encodes CASSQVDKPTDTQYF.

The genes are TRBV5-8 and TRBJ1-2, with D unclear. V lost 4 bases, J lost 0 bases, and 13 bases lay in between. Germline-derived CDR1 and CDR2 are SGHTS and YDEGEE. This CDR3 contains 15 residues. DNA of the CDR3: TGTGCCAGCAGCCTCCCGACACGGCCTAACTATGGCTACACCTTC. It encodes CASSLPTRPNYGYTF.

V and J are TRBV7-2 and TRBJ2-2; tentatively, D is TRBD2 (5 bases). The germline V gene has CDR1 SGHTA and CDR2 FQGNSA. This CDR3 is 17 amino acids long. V lost 5 bases and J lost 5, with 21 bases in between. The CDR3 sequence: CASSLRRASSETGELFF. The CDR3 bases are TGTGCCAGCAGCCTCCGTAGGGCTAGCAGTGAGACCGGGGAGCTGTTTTTT.

Here the CDR3 DNA reads TGCGCCAGCAGCAATGGCTGGGGTGGTGAGCAGTTCTTC. This encodes CASSNGWGGEQFF. This rearrangement joins TRBV5-1 to TRBJ2-1; D remains unclear. CDR3 length: 13 residues. Germline assignment: CDR1 SGHRS and CDR2 YFSETQ. V lost 4 bases and J lost 9, with 14 bases in between. Full variable domain (remainder filled in from reference TRBV5-1 and TRBJ2-1): KAGVTQTPRYLIKTRGQQVTLSCSPISGHRSVSWYQQTPGQGLQFLFEYFSETQRNKGNFPGRFSGRQFSNSRSEMNVSTLELGDSALYLCASSNGWGGEQFFGPGTRLTVL.

This clone was counted a few times. This chain connects TRBV4-1 to TRBJ1-1, with D perhaps TRBD1 (6 bases). CDR1 and CDR2 (germline): MGHRA, YSYEKL. The CDR3 has 14 amino acids. Deletions cut 0 bases from V and 1 base from J, with 6 bases between. As DNA, the CDR3 is TGCGCCAGCAGCCAAGACAGGGGGAACACTGAAGCTTTCTTT. It encodes CASSQDRGNTEAFF.

This clone occurred once. The V gene is TRBV4-3, the J gene TRBJ1-2, with 10 bases that match TRBD1. Trimming removed 4 bases from V and 3 bases from J; junction bases left unmatched: 2. Germline CDR1 reads LGHNA; CDR2 reads YSLEER. The CDR3 is 14 amino acids. The DNA for the CDR3 is TGCGCCAGCAGCCCAGGACAGGGGGACTATGGCTACACCTTC. Translation: CASSPGQGDYGYTF.

The chain carries TRBV9 and TRBJ2-5; D perhaps matches TRBD2 (6 bases). Germline CDR1 is SGDLS and CDR2 is YYNGEE. CDR3 size: 14 residues. V was clipped by 1 base and J by 3 bases, with 10 bases between them. The DNA of the CDR3 is TGTGCCAGCAGCGTATCGGGACTTAAAGAGACCCAGTACTTC. It translates to CASSVSGLKETQYF.

This chain uses TRBV29-1 with TRBJ2-1; 12 bases line up with TRBD2. Germline values: CDR1 SQVTM, CDR2 ANQGSEA. The CDR3 length is 13 residues. V lost 4 bases to trimming and J lost 7 bases; unmatched junction nucleotides: 2. The CDR3 loop reads CSVVLAGGNEQFF. CDR3 coding DNA: TGCAGCGTTGTACTAGCGGGAGGAAATGAGCAGTTCTTC.

This clone was seen only once. This chain connects TRBV27 to TRBJ1-5; D is undetermined. V lost 3 bases, J lost 3 bases, and 6 bases lay in between. This CDR3 comprises 13 residues. Germline assignment: CDR1 MNHEY and CDR2 SMNVEV (reference sequence). The CDR3 bases are TGTGCCAGCAGTTTGGGGTTCAATCAGCCCCAGCATTTT. It is translated as CASSLGFNQPQHF.

V and J are TRBV5-5 and TRBJ2-3, with D perhaps TRBD2 (5 bases). This CDR3 is built from 16 residues. CDR1 is SGHKS and CDR2 is YYEKEE in the germline V gene (reference sequence). Trimming removed 0 bases from V and 6 bases from J, with 17 bases in between. CDR3 nucleotide sequence: TGTGCCAGCAGCTTGGCCCCCGGGGTTATGGCCGATACGCAGTATTTT. Its translation: CASSLAPGVMADTQYF.

This chain links TRBV5-6 with TRBJ2-2, with no clear D. Germline V gene data show CDR1 as SGHDT and CDR2 as YYEEEE. The CDR3 loop spans 14 amino acids. Trimming took 0 bases from V and 7 from J, leaving 10 bases between them. The CDR3 DNA follows: TGTGCCAGCAGCTTGGGGCAGGCATACGGGGAGCTGTTTTTT. It yields the protein CASSLGQAYGELFF.

CDR3 DNA: TGCGCCAGCACCTCAAGAACACTAGCAGATACGCAGTATTTT. The encoded protein is CASTSRTLADTQYF. The chain carries TRBV10-2 and TRBJ2-3, with D tentatively TRBD2 (5 bases). The CDR3 is 14 amino acids. Trimming pared 7 bases from V and 4 bases from J, leaving 15 bases between. Germline values: CDR1 WSHSY, CDR2 SAAADI.

This clone was picked up one time. The chain carries TRBV5-4 and TRBJ2-1; perhaps D is TRBD1 or TRBD2 (6 bases each). CDR3 length: 14 amino acids. The germline V and J ends were trimmed by 4 bases and 8 bases, with 16 bases remaining between them. The V gene's germline CDR1 is SGHNT and CDR2 YYREEE (reference sequence). CDR3 region: CASSRGGPPDEQFF. The CDR3 DNA is TGTGCCAGCAGCCGAGGGGGGCCGCCCGATGAGCAGTTCTTC.

This sequence joins TRBV13 and TRBJ2-1; 8 positions match TRBD2. J lost 8 bases, V lost 4 bases, and 7 bases had no gene match. The CDR3 has 14 residues. The germline gives CDR1 PRHDT, CDR2 FYEKMQ (reference sequence). The CDR3, as DNA: TGTGCCAGCAGCTCCTCGGGGGGGGTCGATGAGCAGTTCTTC. This encodes CASSSSGGVDEQFF.

This chain connects TRBV29-1 to TRBJ2-2; D is undetermined. V was cut by 5 bases and J by 3 bases, with 13 bases left in between. Germline V lookup: CDR1 SQVTM, CDR2 ANQGSEA. The CDR3 is made up of 14 amino acids. DNA for the CDR3: TGCAGCGTTCGATCCCGCGTCCACACCGGGGAGCTGTTTTTT. Protein product: CSVRSRVHTGELFF.

The chain uses TRBV25-1 and TRBJ2-3, with 9 bases aligning to TRBD2. The V and J ends lost 7 bases and 6 bases, in that order; junction bases with no gene match: 8. Germline V gene lookup returns CDR1 MGHDK and CDR2 SYGVNS. This CDR3 comprises 14 residues. The CDR3 coding sequence is TGTGCCAGCAACGCGGGAGGGCCTCGGGATACGCAGTATTTT. Its translation: CASNAGGPRDTQYF.

The V and J genes are TRBV28 and TRBJ2-5; D is perhaps TRBD2 (7 bases). CDR1 is MDHEN, CDR2 SYDVKM, per germline. V was clipped by 8 bases and J by 7 bases, with 20 bases between them. The CDR3 runs to 14 residues. CDR3 amino acids: CASGGGEGQGTQYF. In nucleotides, the CDR3 is TGTGCCAGCGGAGGGGGGGAGGGCCAGGGGACCCAGTACTTC.

This sequence joins TRBV2 and TRBJ2-1; 14 bases map to TRBD2. Germline assignment: CDR1 SNHLY and CDR2 FYNNEI. The CDR3 is made up of 17 amino acids. Trimming took 4 bases from V and 6 from J; bases not matched to a gene: 8. The CDR3 nucleotides read TGTGCCAGCAGTGCAGGACCCGGACTAGCGGGAGGCAATGAGCAGTTCTTC. This codes for CASSAGPGLAGGNEQFF.

The chain recombines TRBV7-6 with TRBJ2-2, with 7 bases lining up with TRBD1. This CDR3 spans 17 amino acids. Germline CDR1 SGHVS, CDR2 FNYEAQ. Losses at the gene ends were 5 bases for V and 2 bases for J; bases not matched to a gene: 11. The CDR3 sequence is CASSLGTDPYNTGELFF. In nucleotides, the CDR3 is TGTGCCAGCAGCCTTGGGACAGACCCCTACAACACCGGGGAGCTGTTTTTT.

The V and J genes are TRBV27 and TRBJ2-3; D call uncertain. CDR1 is MNHEY, CDR2 SMNVEV, per germline (reference sequence). The V gene lost 5 bases and the J gene lost 0 bases, with 6 bases spanning the gap. The CDR3 sequence is 13 residues long. CDR3 DNA: TGTGCCAGCAGTAGATCTAGCACAGATACGCAGTATTTT. Translating gives CASSRSSTDTQYF.

The J gene is TRBJ1-5, the V gene TRBV6-1; D is unresolved. Deletions cut 6 bases from V and 5 bases from J, with 11 bases between. The CDR3 is 13 amino acids. CDR1 and CDR2 (germline): MNHNS, SASEGT. The CDR3 here is CASSAQTYQPQHF. As DNA, the CDR3 is TGTGCCAGCAGCGCCCAGACCTATCAGCCCCAGCATTTT.

This chain links TRBV4-3 with TRBJ2-5; D might be TRBD1 (5 bases). V lost 1 base to trimming and J lost 1 base, with 13 bases between them. CDR3 length: 16 amino acids. Germline V gene lookup returns CDR1 LGHNA and CDR2 YSLEER. The CDR3 protein is CASSQVLPGPQETQYF. The DNA of the CDR3 is TGCGCCAGCAGCCAAGTCCTCCCAGGGCCCCAAGAGACCCAGTACTTC.

The rearrangement links TRBV7-8 to TRBJ1-1; D unclear. The length of the CDR3 is 13 residues. The V end lost 5 bases, the J end lost 0 bases, and 7 bases lay between the germline ends. CDR1 and CDR2 from the germline V gene are SGHVS and FQNEAQ. The CDR3 is CASSDGLNTEAFF. CDR3 bases: TGTGCCAGCAGCGACGGATTGAACACTGAAGCTTTCTTT.

The chain recombines TRBV5-6 with TRBJ2-3; TRBD2 is a possible D gene (6 bases). Trimming pared 0 bases from V and 2 bases from J, leaving 10 bases between. Germline V CDR1 and CDR2: SGHDT, YYEEEE. CDR3 length: 15 residues. CDR3 DNA sequence: TGTGCCAGCAGCTTGGTGGCGGGGAACACAGATACGCAGTATTTT. Amino acids: CASSLVAGNTDTQYF.

The V gene is TRBV7-9, the J gene TRBJ2-1; 7 bases fit TRBD1. This CDR3 has 16 residues. The germline V gene encodes CDR1 SEHNR and CDR2 FQNEAQ (reference sequence). V lost 5 bases and J lost 0; bases outside the gene matches: 7. The CDR3 sequence is CASSPPGTASYNEQFF. The DNA for the CDR3 is TGTGCCAGCAGCCCCCCCGGGACAGCCTCCTACAATGAGCAGTTCTTC.

The chain is built from TRBV9 and TRBJ2-3, with TRBD2 matching over 13 bases. In germline, CDR1 is SGDLS, CDR2 YYNGEE. CDR3 length: 15 amino acids. The V and J ends lost 4 bases and 5 bases, in that order; junction bases with no gene match: 4. CDR3 sequence: CASSPGTSGIDTQYF. The CDR3 DNA reads as TGTGCCAGCAGCCCCGGGACTAGCGGGATAGATACGCAGTATTTT.

V is TRBV25-1 and J is TRBJ1-1, with 9 nucleotides matching TRBD1. The CDR3 is made up of 14 amino acids. Germline V gives CDR1 MGHDK, CDR2 SYGVNS. J gave up 4 bases and V 6 bases, and 6 bases lay outside the gene matches. CDR3 region: CASRKGQGFTEAFF. CDR3 DNA sequence: TGTGCCAGCAGAAAGGGACAGGGCTTCACTGAAGCTTTCTTT.